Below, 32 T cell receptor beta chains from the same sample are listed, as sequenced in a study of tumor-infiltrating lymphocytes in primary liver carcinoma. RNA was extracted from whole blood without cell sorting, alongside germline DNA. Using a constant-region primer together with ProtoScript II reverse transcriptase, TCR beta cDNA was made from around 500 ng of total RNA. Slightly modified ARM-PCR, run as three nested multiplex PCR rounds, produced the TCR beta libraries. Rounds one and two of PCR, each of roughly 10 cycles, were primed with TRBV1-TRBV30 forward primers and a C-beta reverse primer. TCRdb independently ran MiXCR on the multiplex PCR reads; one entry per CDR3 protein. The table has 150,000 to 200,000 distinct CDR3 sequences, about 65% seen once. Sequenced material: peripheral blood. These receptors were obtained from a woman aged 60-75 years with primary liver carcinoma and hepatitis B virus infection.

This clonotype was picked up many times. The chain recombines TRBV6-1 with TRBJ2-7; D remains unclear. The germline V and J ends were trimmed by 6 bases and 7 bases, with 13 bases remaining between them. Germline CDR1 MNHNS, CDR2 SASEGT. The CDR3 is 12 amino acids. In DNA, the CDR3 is TGTGCCAGCAGGGACGGCGCTGGGGAGCAGTACTTC. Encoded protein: CASRDGAGEQYF.

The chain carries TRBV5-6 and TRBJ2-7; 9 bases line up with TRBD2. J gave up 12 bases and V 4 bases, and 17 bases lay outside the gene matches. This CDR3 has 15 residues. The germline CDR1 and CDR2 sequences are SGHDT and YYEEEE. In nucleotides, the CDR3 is TGTGCCAGCAGCCCTGGGGCGGGAGGGACCCCCGCGTTGTACTTC. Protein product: CASSPGAGGTPALYF. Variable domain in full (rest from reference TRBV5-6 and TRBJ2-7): DAGVTQSPTHLIKTRGQQVTLRCSPKSGHDTVSWYQQALGQGPQFIFQYYEEEERQRGNFPDRFSGHQFPNYSSELNVNALLLGDSALYLCASSPGAGGTPALYFGPGTRLTVT.

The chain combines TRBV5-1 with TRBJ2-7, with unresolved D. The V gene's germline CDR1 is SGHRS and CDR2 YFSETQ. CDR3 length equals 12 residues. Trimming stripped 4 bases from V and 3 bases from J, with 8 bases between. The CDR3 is CASSGAYYEQYF. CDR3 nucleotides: TGCGCCAGCAGCGGAGCTTACTACGAGCAGTACTTC.

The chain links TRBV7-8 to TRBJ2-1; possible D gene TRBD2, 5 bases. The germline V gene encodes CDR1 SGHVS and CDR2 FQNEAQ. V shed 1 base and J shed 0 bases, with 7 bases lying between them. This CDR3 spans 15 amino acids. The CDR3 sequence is CASSLVGSSYNEQFF. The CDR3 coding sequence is TGTGCCAGCAGCTTAGTGGGGAGCTCCTACAATGAGCAGTTCTTC.

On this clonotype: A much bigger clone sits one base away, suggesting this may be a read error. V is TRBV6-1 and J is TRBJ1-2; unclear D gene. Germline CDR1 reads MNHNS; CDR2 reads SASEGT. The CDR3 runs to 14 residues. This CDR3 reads CASGESGSHYGYTF. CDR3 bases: TGTGCCAGCGGTGAATCGGGGTCTCACTATGGCTACACCTTC.

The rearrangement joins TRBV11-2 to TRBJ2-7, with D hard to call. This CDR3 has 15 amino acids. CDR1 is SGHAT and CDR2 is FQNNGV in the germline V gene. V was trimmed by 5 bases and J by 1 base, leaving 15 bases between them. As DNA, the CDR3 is TGTGCCAGCAGCCATCTAAAGCTGGTGTCCTACGAGCAGTACTTC. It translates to CASSHLKLVSYEQYF.

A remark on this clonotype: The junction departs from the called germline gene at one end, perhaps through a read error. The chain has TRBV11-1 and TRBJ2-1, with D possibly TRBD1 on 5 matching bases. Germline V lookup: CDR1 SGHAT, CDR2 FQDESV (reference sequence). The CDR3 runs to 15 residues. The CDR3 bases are TGTGTCAGCAGCTTAGGGGCTCTAACGGGCAATGAGCAGTTCTTC. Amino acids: CVSSLGALTGNEQFF.

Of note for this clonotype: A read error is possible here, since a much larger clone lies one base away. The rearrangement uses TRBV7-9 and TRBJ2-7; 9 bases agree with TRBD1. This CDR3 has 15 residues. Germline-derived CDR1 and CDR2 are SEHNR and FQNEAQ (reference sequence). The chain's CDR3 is CAGSFPGTGLNEQYF. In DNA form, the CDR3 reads TGTGCCGGCAGCTTTCCCGGGACAGGGCTCAACGAGCAGTACTTC.

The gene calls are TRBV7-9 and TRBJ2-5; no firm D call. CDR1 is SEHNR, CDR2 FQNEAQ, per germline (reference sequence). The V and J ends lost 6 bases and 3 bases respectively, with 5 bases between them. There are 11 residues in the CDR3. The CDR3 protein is CASRRKETQYF. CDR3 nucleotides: TGTGCCAGCAGGCGGAAAGAGACCCAGTACTTC.

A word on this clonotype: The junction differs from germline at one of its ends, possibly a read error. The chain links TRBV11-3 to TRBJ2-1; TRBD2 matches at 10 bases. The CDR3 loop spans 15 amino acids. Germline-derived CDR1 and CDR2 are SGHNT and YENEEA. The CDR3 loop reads CASSLGTSDVNEQFF. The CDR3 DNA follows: TGTGCTAGCAGCCTAGGGACTAGCGACGTCAATGAGCAGTTCTTC.

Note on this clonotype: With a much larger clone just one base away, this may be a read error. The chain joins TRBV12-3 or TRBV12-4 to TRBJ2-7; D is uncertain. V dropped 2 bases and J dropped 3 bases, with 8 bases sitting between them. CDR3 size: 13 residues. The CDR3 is CASSLPPDYEQYF. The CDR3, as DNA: TGTGCCAGCAGTTTACCCCCCGACTACGAGCAGTACTTC.

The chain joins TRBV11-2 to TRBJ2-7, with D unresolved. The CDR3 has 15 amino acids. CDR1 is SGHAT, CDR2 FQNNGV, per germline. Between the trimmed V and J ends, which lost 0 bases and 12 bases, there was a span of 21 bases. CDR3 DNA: TGTGCCAGCAGCTTAGATCACGCCCCGACCACTGGCAGGTACTTC. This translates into CASSLDHAPTTGRYF.

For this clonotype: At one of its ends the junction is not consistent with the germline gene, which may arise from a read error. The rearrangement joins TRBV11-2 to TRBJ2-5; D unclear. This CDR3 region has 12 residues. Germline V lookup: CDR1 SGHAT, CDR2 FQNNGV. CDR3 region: CAGRRFGETQYF. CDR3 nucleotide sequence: TGTGCCGGCAGACGCTTCGGAGAGACCCAGTACTTC.

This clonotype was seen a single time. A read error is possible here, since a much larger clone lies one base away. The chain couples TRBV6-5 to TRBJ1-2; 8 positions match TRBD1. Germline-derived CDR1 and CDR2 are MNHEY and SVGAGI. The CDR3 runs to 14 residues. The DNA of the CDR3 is TGTGTCAGCACTCGACAGGGGCGAAACTATGGCTACACCTTC. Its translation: CVSTRQGRNYGYTF.

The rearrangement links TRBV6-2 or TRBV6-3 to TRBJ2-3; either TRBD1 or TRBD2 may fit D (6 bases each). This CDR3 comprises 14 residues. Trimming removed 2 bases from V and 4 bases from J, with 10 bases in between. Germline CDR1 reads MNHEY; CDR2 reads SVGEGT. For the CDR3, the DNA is TGTGCCAGCAGTTACATAGGGGGGCCAGATACGCAGTATTTT. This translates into CASSYIGGPDTQYF.

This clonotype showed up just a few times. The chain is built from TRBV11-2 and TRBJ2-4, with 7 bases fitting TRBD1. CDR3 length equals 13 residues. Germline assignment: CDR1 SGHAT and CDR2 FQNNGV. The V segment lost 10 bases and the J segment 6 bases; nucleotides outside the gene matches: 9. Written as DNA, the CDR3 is TGTGCCAATAGCACAGGGGTAGGAAACATTCAGTACTTC. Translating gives CANSTGVGNIQYF.

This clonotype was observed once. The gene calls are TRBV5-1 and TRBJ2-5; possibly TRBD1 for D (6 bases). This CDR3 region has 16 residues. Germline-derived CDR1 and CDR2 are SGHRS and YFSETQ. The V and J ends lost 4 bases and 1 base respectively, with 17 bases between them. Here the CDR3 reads CASSPVGQPPQETQYF. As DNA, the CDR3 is TGCGCCAGCAGCCCGGTAGGACAGCCTCCCCAAGAGACCCAGTACTTC.

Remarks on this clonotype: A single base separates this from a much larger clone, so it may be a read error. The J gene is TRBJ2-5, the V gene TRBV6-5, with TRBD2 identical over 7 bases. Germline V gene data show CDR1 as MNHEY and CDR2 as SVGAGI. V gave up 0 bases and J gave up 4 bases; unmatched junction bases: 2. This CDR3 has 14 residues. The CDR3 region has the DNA TGTGCCAGCAGTTACTCCTGGGGGGGAGAGACCCAGTACTTC. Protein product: CASSYSWGGETQYF.

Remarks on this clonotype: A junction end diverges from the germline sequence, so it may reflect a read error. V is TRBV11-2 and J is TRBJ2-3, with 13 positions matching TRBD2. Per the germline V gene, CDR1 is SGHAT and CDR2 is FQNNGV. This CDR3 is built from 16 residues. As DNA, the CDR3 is TGTGCCGGCAGCATACGGACTAGCGGGAGACAAAATACGCAGTATTTT. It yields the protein CAGSIRTSGRQNTQYF.

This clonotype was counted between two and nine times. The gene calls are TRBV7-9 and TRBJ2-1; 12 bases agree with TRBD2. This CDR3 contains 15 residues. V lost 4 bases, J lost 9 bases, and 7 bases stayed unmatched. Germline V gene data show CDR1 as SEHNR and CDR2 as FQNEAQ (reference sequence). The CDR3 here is CASSSTSGRAGEQFF. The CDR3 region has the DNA TGTGCCAGCAGCTCGACTAGCGGGAGAGCGGGTGAGCAGTTCTTC.

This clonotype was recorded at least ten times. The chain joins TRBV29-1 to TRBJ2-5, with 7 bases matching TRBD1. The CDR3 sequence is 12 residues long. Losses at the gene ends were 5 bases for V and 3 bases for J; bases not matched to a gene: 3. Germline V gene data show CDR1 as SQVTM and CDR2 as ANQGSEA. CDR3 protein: CSVRQGEETQYF. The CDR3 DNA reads TGCAGCGTTCGACAGGGAGAAGAGACCCAGTACTTC.

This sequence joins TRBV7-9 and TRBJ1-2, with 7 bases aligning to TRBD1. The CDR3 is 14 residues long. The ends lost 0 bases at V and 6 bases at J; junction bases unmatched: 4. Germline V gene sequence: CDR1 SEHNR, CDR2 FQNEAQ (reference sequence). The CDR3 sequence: CASSLASGGHGYTF. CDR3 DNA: TGTGCCAGCAGCTTAGCGTCAGGGGGACATGGCTACACCTTC.

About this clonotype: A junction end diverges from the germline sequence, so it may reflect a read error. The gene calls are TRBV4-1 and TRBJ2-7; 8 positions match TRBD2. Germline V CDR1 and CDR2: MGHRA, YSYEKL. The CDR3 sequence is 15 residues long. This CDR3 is CVSSSSPAGGYEQYF. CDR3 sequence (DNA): TGTGTCAGCAGTTCCAGCCCGGCGGGAGGATACGAGCAGTACTTC.

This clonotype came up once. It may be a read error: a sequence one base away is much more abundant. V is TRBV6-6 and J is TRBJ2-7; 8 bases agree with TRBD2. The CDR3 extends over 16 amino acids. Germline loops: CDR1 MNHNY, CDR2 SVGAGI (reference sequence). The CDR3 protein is CAGSYGGGTRSYEQYF. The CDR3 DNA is TGTGCCGGCAGTTACGGAGGGGGGACTAGATCCTACGAGCAGTACTTC.

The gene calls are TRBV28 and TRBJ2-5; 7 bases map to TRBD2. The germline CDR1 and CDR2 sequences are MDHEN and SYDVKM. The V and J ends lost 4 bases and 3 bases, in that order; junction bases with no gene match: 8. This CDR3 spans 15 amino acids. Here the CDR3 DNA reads TGTGCCAGCAGTTCTGGACTAGTTAGCGAAGAGACCCAGTACTTC. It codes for CASSSGLVSEETQYF.

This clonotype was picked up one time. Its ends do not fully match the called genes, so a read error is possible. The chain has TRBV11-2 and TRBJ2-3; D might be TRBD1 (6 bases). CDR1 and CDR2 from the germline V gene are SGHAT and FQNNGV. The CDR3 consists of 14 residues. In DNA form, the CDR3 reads TGTGCCAGCAGGCTATTACAGGGAGCTGATACGCAGTATTTC. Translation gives CASRLLQGADTQYF. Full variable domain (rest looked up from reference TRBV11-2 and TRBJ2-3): EAGVAQSPRYKIIEKRQSVAFWCNPISGHATLYWYQQILGQGPKLLIQFQNNGVVDDSQLPKDRFSAERLKGVDSTLKIQPAKLEDSAVYLCASRLLQGADTQYFGPGTRLTVL.

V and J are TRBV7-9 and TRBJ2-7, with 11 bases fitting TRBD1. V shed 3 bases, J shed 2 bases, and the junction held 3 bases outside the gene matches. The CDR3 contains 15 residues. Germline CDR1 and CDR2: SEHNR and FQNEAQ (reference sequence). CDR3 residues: CASSFGDRGTYEQYF. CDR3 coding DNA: TGTGCCAGCAGCTTTGGGGACAGGGGGACCTACGAGCAGTACTTC.

The CDR3 nucleotides read TGTGTCAACAGAAAACAGGTCGGGGGCAATGAGCAGTTCTTC. It is translated as CVNRKQVGGNEQFF. The V gene is TRBV6-2 or TRBV6-3, the J gene TRBJ2-1; D perhaps matches TRBD2 (6 bases). Germline CDR1 and CDR2: MNHEY and SVGEGT. This CDR3 has 14 amino acids.

The CDR3 region has the DNA TGTGCCAGCAGTTTAGCCGGGACGGTAGCTTTCTTT. It codes for CASSLAGTVAFF. The chain employs TRBV28 and TRBJ1-1, with a tentative D call TRBD1 (5 bases). Germline-derived CDR1 and CDR2 are MDHEN and SYDVKM. The CDR3 sequence is 12 residues long. V lost 2 bases to trimming and J lost 10 bases, with 11 bases between them.

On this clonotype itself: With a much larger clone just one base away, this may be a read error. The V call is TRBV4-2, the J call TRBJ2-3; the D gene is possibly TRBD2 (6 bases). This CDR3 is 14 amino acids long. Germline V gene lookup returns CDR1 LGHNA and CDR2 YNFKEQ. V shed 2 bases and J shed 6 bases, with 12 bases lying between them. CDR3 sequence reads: CASSQKALADTQYF. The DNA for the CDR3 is TGTGCCAGCAGCCAAAAAGCACTAGCCGATACGCAGTATTTT.

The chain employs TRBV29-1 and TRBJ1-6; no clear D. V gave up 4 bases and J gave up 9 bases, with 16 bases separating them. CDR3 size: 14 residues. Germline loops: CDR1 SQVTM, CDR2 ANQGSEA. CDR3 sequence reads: CSVVFGGKGSPLHF. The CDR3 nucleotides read TGCAGCGTTGTTTTCGGAGGGAAGGGTTCACCCCTCCACTTT.

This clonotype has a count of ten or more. CDR3 protein: CASSIQPYEQYF. The CDR3 DNA follows: TGTGCCAGCAGCATTCAACCCTACGAGCAGTACTTC. The chain recombines TRBV11-2 with TRBJ2-7; D not resolved. V lost 5 bases and J 2 bases, leaving 7 bases between the germline ends. The germline V gene has CDR1 SGHAT and CDR2 FQNNGV. The CDR3 loop spans 12 amino acids. The whole variable domain, remainder taken from reference TRBV11-2 and TRBJ2-7, is EAGVAQSPRYKIIEKRQSVAFWCNPISGHATLYWYQQILGQGPKLLIQFQNNGVVDDSQLPKDRFSAERLKGVDSTLKIQPAKLEDSAVYLCASSIQPYEQYFGPGTRLTVT.